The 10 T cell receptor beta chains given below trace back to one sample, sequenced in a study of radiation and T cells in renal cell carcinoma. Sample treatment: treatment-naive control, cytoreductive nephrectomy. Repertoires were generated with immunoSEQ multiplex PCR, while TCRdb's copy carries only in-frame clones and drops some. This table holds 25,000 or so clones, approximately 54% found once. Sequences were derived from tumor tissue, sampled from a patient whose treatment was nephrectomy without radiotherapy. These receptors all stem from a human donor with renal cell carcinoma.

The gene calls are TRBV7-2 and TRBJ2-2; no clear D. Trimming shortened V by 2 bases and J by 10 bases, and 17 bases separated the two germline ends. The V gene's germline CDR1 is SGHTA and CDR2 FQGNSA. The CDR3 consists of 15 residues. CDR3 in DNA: TGTGCCAGCAGCTTAATGGCAACATCCGCCGAGGAGCTGTTTTTT. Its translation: CASSLMATSAEELFF.

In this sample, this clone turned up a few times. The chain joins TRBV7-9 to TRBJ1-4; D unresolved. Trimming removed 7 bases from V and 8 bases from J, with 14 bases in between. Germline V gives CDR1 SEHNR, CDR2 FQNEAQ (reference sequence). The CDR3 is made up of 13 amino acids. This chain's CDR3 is CASTPWGGEKLFF. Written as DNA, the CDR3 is TGTGCCAGCACCCCCTGGGGAGGGGAAAAACTGTTTTTT.

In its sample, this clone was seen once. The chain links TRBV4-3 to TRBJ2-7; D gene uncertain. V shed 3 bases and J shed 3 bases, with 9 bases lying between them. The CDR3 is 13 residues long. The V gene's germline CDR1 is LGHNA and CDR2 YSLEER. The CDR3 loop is CASSQVYGYEQYF. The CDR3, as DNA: TGCGCCAGCAGCCAGGTTTACGGCTACGAGCAGTACTTC.

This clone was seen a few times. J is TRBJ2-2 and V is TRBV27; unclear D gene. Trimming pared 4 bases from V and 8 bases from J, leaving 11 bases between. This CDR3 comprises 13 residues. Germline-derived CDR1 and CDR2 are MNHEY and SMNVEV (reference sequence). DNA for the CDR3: TGTGCCAGCAGTTCCCGTGATCGGGGGGAGCTGTTTTTT. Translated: CASSSRDRGELFF.

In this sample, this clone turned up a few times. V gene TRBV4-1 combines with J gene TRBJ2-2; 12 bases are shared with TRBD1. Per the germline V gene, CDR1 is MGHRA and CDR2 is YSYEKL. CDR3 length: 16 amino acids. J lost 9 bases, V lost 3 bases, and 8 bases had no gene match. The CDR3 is CASSQGGQGATRELFF. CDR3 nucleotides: TGCGCCAGCAGCCAGGGGGGACAGGGGGCAACAAGGGAGCTGTTTTTT.

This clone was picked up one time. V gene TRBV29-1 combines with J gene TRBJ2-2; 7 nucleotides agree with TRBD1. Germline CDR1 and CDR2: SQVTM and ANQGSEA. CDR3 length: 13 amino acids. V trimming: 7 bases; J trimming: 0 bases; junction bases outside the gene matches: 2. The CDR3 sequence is CSGQGSNTGELFF. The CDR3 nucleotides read TGCAGCGGACAGGGTTCGAACACCGGGGAGCTGTTTTTT.

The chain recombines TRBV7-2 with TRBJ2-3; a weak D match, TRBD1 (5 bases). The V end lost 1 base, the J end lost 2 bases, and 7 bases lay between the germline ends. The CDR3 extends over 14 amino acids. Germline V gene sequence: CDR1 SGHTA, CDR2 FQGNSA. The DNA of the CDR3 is TGTGCCAGCAGCTTAGGACAGATCACAGATACGCAGTATTTT. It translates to CASSLGQITDTQYF.

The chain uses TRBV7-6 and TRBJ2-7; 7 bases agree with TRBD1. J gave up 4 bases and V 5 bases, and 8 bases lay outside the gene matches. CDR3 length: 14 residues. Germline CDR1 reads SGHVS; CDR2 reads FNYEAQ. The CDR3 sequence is CASSPKRDSYEQYF. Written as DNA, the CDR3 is TGTGCCAGCAGCCCGAAACGGGACAGTTACGAGCAGTACTTC.

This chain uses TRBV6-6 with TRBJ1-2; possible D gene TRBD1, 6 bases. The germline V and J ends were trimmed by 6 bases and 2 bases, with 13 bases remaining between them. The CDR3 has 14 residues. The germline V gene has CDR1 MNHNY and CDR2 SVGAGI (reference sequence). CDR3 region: CASSLRGQNYGYTF. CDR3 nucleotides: TGTGCCAGCAGCCTCCGGGGACAAAACTATGGCTACACCTTC.

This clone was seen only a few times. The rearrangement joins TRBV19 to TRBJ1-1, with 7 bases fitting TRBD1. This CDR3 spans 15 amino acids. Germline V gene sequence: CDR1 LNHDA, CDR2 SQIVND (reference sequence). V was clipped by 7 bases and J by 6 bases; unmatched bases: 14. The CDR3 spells CASTPSGTVKAEAFF. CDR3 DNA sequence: TGTGCCAGTACCCCTTCCGGGACAGTTAAGGCTGAAGCTTTCTTT.